This TCR beta chain was identified during a study of T cells in localized non-small cell lung cancer. Study-level points and caveats: Sequencing was limited to one tumor region, leaving the possibility of heterogeneity open. The study detected a median approximately 57 of the top 100 tumor clones in adjacent lung. The greatest T cell clonality was found in uninvolved adjacent lung (higher than in tumor). Higher blood T cell density went with longer overall survival.

Profiled with immunoSEQ multiplex PCR; TCRdb holds only in-frame clones, not every one. The sample comprises about 130,000 clones, 80% to 90% of which are singletons, and over 1.5% rests with the top ten. The count of this clone is one. Its antigen remains unknown. The clonotype comes from an older female donor with stage I lung adenocarcinoma. Specimen: peripheral blood, collected before any cancer treatment.

The CDR3 sequence: CASSQSGLAGVFEQFF. CDR3 bases: TGCGCCAGCAGCCAGTCGGGACTAGCGGGAGTTTTTGAGCAGTTCTTC. This chain uses TRBV4-1 with TRBJ2-1; 14 nucleotides agree with TRBD2. The CDR3 runs to 16 residues. CDR1 and CDR2 from the germline V gene are MGHRA and YSYEKL. Trimming took 3 bases from V and 9 from J; bases not matched to a gene: 7.